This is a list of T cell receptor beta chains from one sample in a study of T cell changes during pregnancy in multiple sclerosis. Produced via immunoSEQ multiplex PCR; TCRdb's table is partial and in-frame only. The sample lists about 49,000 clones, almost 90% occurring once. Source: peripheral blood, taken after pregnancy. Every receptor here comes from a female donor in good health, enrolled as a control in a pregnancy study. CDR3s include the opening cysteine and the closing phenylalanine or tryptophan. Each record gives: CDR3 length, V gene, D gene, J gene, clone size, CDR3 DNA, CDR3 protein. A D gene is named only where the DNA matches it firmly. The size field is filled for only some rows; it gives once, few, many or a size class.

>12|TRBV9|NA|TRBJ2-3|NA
TGTGCCAGCCGAGGGAAGGAAGATACGCAGTATTTT
CASRGKEDTQYF
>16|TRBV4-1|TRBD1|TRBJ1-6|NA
TGCGCCAGCAGCCAAGAACAAGATCAGGGGGGTTCACCCCTCCACTTT
CASSQEQDQGGSPLHF
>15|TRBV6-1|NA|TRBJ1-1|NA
TGTGCCAGCAGTGAAGCGCATGAGGGCCCCACTGAAGCTTTCTTT
CASSEAHEGPTEAFF
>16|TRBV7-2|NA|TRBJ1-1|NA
TGTGCCAGCAGCTTTAGGGGGAAGGGGCGCGGGACTGAAGCTTTCTTT
CASSFRGKGRGTEAFF
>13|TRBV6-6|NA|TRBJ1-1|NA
TGTGCCAGCAGTCCAACAGGGAGCGCTGAAGCTTTCTTT
CASSPTGSAEAFF
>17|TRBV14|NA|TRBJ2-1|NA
TGTGCCAGCAGCCAAGAGAGGGGAGGAGTTGGCTCCAATGAGCAGTTCTTC
CASSQERGGVGSNEQFF
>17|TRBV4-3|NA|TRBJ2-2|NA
TGCGCCAGCAGCCAAGATCCCGGGACAACGAACACCGGGGAGCTGTTTTTT
CASSQDPGTTNTGELFF
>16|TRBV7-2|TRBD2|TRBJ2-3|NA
TGTGCCAGCAGCTTAGTCGGCGGGGGGGTCCTAGATACGCAGTATTTT
CASSLVGGGVLDTQYF
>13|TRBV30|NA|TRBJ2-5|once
TGTGCCTGGAGTTGGAGCTTCCCAGAGACCCAGTACTTC
CAWSWSFPETQYF
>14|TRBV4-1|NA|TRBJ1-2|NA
TGCGCCAGCAGCAATCCGGGACAAAACTATGGCTACACCTTC
CASSNPGQNYGYTF
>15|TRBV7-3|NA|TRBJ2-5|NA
TGTGCCAGCAGCTTAAACGAGGCGGGGTGGGAGACCCAGTACTTC
CASSLNEAGWETQYF
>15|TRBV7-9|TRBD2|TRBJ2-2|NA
TGTGCCAGCAGGCCCAGTAGCGGGACCACCGGGGAGCTGTTTTTT
CASRPSSGTTGELFF
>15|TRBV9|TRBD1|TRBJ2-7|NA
TGTGCCAGCAGCGCTTGGGACAGGCGGACTGACGAGCAGTACTTC
CASSAWDRRTDEQYF
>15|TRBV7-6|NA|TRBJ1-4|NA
TGTGCCAGCGCGAGGACAGAGGCAACTAATGAAAAACTGTTTTTT
CASARTEATNEKLFF
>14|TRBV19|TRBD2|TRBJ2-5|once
TGTGCCAGTAGGATAACTAGCGGATCCGAGGCCCAGTACTTC
CASRITSGSEAQYF
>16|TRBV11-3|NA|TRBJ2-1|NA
TGTGCCAGCAGCTTTACCACGATCGACACTTACAATGAGCAGTTCTTC
CASSFTTIDTYNEQFF
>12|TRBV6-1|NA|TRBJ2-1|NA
TGTGCCAGCAGTCGGGTTTACAATGAGCAGTTCTTC
CASSRVYNEQFF
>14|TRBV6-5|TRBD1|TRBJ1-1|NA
TGTGCCAGCAGTCGACAGGGGGCGGACACTGAAGCTTTCTTT
CASSRQGADTEAFF
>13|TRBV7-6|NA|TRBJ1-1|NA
TGTGCCAGCAGCTTAGTTCGGGGTACTGAAGCTTTCTTT
CASSLVRGTEAFF
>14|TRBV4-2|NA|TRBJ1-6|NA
TGTGCCAGCAGCCAAGGCAAAGGGGATTCACCCCTCCACTTT
CASSQGKGDSPLHF
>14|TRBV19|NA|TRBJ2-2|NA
TGTGCCAGCCACAGGGTTTCGAACACCGGGGAGCTGTTTTTT
CASHRVSNTGELFF
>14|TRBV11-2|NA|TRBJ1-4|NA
TGTGCCAGCAGCTTAGGACAGAGAAATGAAAAACTGTTTTTT
CASSLGQRNEKLFF
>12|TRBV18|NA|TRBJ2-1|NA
TGTGCCAGCTCACCACTCTGGGAGGAGCAGTTCTTC
CASSPLWEEQFF
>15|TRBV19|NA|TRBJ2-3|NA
TGTGCCAGTAGTAATCCGGGACTTAGCACAGATACGCAGTATTTT
CASSNPGLSTDTQYF
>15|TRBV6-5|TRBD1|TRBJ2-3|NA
TGTGCCAGCAGTGCCGGACAGGGGCACACAGATACGCAGTATTTT
CASSAGQGHTDTQYF
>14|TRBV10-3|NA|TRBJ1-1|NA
TGTGCCATCAGTGAGTCGAACGGGGGCACTGAAGCTTTCTTT
CAISESNGGTEAFF
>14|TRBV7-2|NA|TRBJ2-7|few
TGTGCCAGCAGCTTAAGGGGATCACCATACGAGCAGTACTTC
CASSLRGSPYEQYF
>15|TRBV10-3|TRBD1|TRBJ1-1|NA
TGTGCCATCAGTAGGACAGGGGGCGAGGGCACTGAAGCTTTCTTT
CAISRTGGEGTEAFF
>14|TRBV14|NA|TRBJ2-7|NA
TGTGCCAGCAGCCAAGTGGCAGGCCGAGGGGGGCAGTACTTC
CASSQVAGRGGQYF
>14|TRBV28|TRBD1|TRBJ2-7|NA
TGTGCCAGCAGTTTGGTCAGGGGGTCCTACGAGCAGTACTTC
CASSLVRGSYEQYF
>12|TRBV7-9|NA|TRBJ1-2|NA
TGTGCCAGCAGCGCCCTCGAAAGCGGCTACACCTTC
CASSALESGYTF
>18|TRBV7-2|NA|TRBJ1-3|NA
TGTGCCAGCAGCTTAGCAGGGGTGGGAGGCTCCTCTGGAAACACCATATATTTT
CASSLAGVGGSSGNTIYF
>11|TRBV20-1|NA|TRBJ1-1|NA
TGCAGTGCGCCGGCGGACTTACAAGCTTTCTTT
CSAPADLQAFF
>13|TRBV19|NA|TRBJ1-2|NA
TGTGCCAGTAGACCAGGGGTTCTCTATGGCTACACCTTC
CASRPGVLYGYTF
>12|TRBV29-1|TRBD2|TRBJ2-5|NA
TGCAGCGTTGGCACCGGGGGGGAGACCCAGTACTTC
CSVGTGGETQYF
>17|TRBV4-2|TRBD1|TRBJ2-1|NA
TGTGCCAGCAGCCAAGATCGAAGACAGGGGGCCGGGAATGAGCAGTTCTTC
CASSQDRRQGAGNEQFF
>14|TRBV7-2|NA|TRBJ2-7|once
TGTGCCAGCAGCAGGGGGGGTGGAGGCTACGAGCAGTACTTC
CASSRGGGGYEQYF
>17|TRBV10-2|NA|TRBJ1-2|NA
TGCGCCAGCAGTGAGTGGAGCCGCTCCCCAGAAAACTATGGCTACACCTTC
CASSEWSRSPENYGYTF
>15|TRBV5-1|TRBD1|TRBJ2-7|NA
TGCGCCAGCAGCTCTATACCGGGACAGAACTACGAGCAGTACTTC
CASSSIPGQNYEQYF
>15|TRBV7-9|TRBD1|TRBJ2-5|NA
TGTGCCAGCAGCTTTTGGACAGGCCTCCAAGAGACCCAGTACTTC
CASSFWTGLQETQYF
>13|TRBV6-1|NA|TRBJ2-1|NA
TGTGCCAGCAGTGAAATCAGGGCGGATGAGCAGTTCTTC
CASSEIRADEQFF
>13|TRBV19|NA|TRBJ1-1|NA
TGTGCCAGTAGTATGGGGGGAGCGACTGAAGCTTTCTTT
CASSMGGATEAFF
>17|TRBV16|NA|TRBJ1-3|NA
TGTGCCAGCAGCCATCGACGAACAGGGATCGCTGGAAACACCATATATTTT
CASSHRRTGIAGNTIYF
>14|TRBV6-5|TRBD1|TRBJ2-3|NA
TGTGCCAGCACCTACAGGGGGAACACAGATACGCAGTATTTT
CASTYRGNTDTQYF
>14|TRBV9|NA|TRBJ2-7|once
TGTGCCAGCAGCGTAGCTACAGGCTTTTACGAGCAGTACTTC
CASSVATGFYEQYF
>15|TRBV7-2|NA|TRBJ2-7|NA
TGTGCCAGCAGCTTAGAACAGTACTTTGACTACGAGCAGTACTTC
CASSLEQYFDYEQYF
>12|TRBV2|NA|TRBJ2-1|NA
TGTGCCAGCAGCGACTGGAACAATGAGCAGTTCTTC
CASSDWNNEQFF
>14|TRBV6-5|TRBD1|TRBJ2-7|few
TGTGCCAGCAGATGGGGACAGGCCCCCTACGAGCAGTACTTC
CASRWGQAPYEQYF
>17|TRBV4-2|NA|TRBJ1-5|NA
TGTGCCAGCAGCCAAGAAATGTCCGGGCTAGGGGATCAGCCCCAGCATTTT
CASSQEMSGLGDQPQHF
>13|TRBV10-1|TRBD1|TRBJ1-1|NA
TGCGCCTTTTGGACAGGGGGGAACACTGAAGCTTTCTTT
CAFWTGGNTEAFF
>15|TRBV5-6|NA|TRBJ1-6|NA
TGTGCCAGCAGCTTGGGGGCCTCATATAATTCACCCCTCCACTTT
CASSLGASYNSPLHF
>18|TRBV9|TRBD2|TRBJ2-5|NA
TGTGCCAGCAGCGCGGGACAGGAATGGACTAGCGGAGGAGAGACCCAGTACTTC
CASSAGQEWTSGGETQYF
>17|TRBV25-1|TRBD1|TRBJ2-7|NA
TGTGCCAGCAGTGAATACTATTGCGGGGACAGGGGGCTCCTATCGCACTTC
CASSEYYCGDRGLLSHF
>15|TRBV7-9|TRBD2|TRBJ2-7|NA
TGTGCCAGCAGCTCTTGGACTAGCGAGGTCTACGAGCAGTACTTC
CASSSWTSEVYEQYF
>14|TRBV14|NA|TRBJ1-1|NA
TGTGCCAGCAGCCAAGGTCTCCCCGACACTGAAGCTTTCTTT
CASSQGLPDTEAFF
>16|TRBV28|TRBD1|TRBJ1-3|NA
TGTGCCAGCAGTCCCTTTGAGGGGGCGCCCGGAAACACCATATATTTT
CASSPFEGAPGNTIYF
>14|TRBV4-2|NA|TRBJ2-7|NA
TGTGCCAGCAGCCCACAATTGGCCTTGAACGAGCAGTACTTC
CASSPQLALNEQYF
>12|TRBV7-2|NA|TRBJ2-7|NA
TGTGCCAGCAGCTCCCAGAACTACGAGCAGTACTTC
CASSSQNYEQYF
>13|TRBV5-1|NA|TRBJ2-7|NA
TGCGCCAGCAGCTTGGCGTCAGGCTACGAGCAGTACTTC
CASSLASGYEQYF
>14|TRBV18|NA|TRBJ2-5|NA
TGTGCCAGCAACAAGGGCCAGTCGGGGGAGACCCAGTACTTC
CASNKGQSGETQYF